Shown below are 20 T cell receptor beta chains from a single sample sequenced in a study of T cell responses to AZD1222 COVID-19 vaccine. Some clones are missing from TCRdb's copy, which holds only in-frame ones; the method was immunoSEQ multiplex PCR. The sample has 200,000 or so clones; around 93% are singletons. Sequences were derived from peripheral blood, sampled on day 0 of AZD1222 vaccination. The receptor set was obtained from an adult in good health.

This sequence joins TRBV2 and TRBJ2-5; D may be TRBD2 (6 bases). Germline CDR1 and CDR2: SNHLY and FYNNEI. V lost 4 bases and J lost 5, with 20 bases in between. CDR3 length equals 16 residues. CDR3 amino acids: CASSVAGFIGGETQYF. The CDR3, as DNA: TGTGCCAGCAGTGTTGCGGGGTTTATTGGAGGGGAGACCCAGTACTTC.

The V call is TRBV27, the J call TRBJ1-1, with a possible D match to TRBD1 (5 bases). V was shortened by 4 bases and J by 5 bases, with 8 bases between the two germline ends. The CDR3 has 12 residues. CDR1 and CDR2 (germline): MNHEY, SMNVEV (reference sequence). The CDR3: CASSSGWTEAFF. The CDR3 coding sequence is TGTGCCAGCAGTTCAGGGTGGACTGAAGCTTTCTTT.

This chain uses TRBV27 with TRBJ2-7, with 8 positions matching TRBD2. This CDR3 spans 15 amino acids. CDR1 MNHEY and CDR2 SMNVEV come from the germline V gene (reference sequence). With 4 bases clipped from V and 2 bases from J, the junction kept 7 bases outside the gene matches. CDR3 in amino acids: CASSWSGSLAYEQYF. CDR3 coding DNA: TGTGCCAGCAGTTGGAGCGGGAGCCTTGCCTACGAGCAGTACTTC.

This clone has only a few counts. The chain uses TRBV7-2 and TRBJ1-1; D is unresolved. The CDR3 is made up of 13 amino acids. V dropped 4 bases and J dropped 1 base, with 7 bases sitting between them. Germline V gene lookup returns CDR1 SGHTA and CDR2 FQGNSA. CDR3 amino acids: CASSYSTNTEAFF. CDR3 DNA: TGTGCCAGCAGCTATTCAACGAACACTGAAGCTTTCTTT.

The V gene is TRBV6-5, the J gene TRBJ1-1, with a weak D call TRBD1 (5 bases). The CDR3 extends over 14 amino acids. Per the germline V gene, CDR1 is MNHEY and CDR2 is SVGAGI. Trimming took 6 bases from V and 1 from J, leaving 12 bases between them. CDR3 DNA sequence: TGTGCCAGCAGGCGGGGGGTGGGGAACACTGAAGCTTTCTTT. It specifies CASRRGVGNTEAFF.

The rearrangement links TRBV19 to TRBJ1-3, with 8 bases lining up with TRBD1. Unmatched junction bases numbered 8, after V lost 4 bases and J lost 6 bases. Germline CDR1 reads LNHDA; CDR2 reads SQIVND (reference sequence). The CDR3 length is 15 residues. CDR3 in DNA: TGTGCCAGTAGTACCAAGACAGGGGTTGCAAACACCATATATTTT. Residues: CASSTKTGVANTIYF.

The V call is TRBV7-2, the J call TRBJ2-1; TRBD1 or TRBD2 may be the D gene (6 bases each). The CDR3 is 16 amino acids. Looked up from germline, CDR1 is SGHTA and CDR2 is FQGNSA. V dropped 4 bases and J dropped 8 bases, with 21 bases sitting between them. CDR3 amino acids: CASSYPRGRGADEQFF. Here the CDR3 DNA reads TGTGCCAGCAGCTACCCCCGGGGGCGCGGGGCCGATGAGCAGTTCTTC.

The chain employs TRBV15 and TRBJ1-1; D is perhaps TRBD1 (5 bases). This CDR3 has 15 residues. Germline values: CDR1 LNHNV, CDR2 YYDKDF (reference sequence). The V gene lost 1 base and the J gene lost 6 bases, with 15 bases spanning the gap. CDR3: CATSRVARVSAEAFF. The CDR3 nucleotides are TGTGCCACCAGCAGAGTTGCCAGGGTATCCGCTGAAGCTTTCTTT. Drawing the rest from reference TRBV15 and TRBJ1-1, the complete variable domain is DAMVIQNPRYQVTQFGKPVTLSCSQTLNHNVMYWYQQKSSQAPKLLFHYYDKDFNNEADTPDNFQSRRPNTSFCFLDIRSPGLGDTAMYLCATSRVARVSAEAFFGQGTRLTVV.

The V and J genes are TRBV6-5 and TRBJ2-7; 7 bases are shared with TRBD1. CDR3 length: 11 residues. V trimming: 8 bases; J trimming: 5 bases; junction bases outside the gene matches: 3. Germline loops: CDR1 MNHEY, CDR2 SVGAGI. The CDR3: CASGQGDEQYF. The DNA of the CDR3 is TGTGCCAGCGGCCAGGGGGACGAGCAGTACTTC.

The genes are TRBV9 and TRBJ2-1, with D unclear. V shed 3 bases and J shed 8 bases, with 9 bases lying between them. CDR1 SGDLS and CDR2 YYNGEE come from the germline V gene. This CDR3 is 12 amino acids long. The CDR3 sequence is CASSGPRHEQFF. CDR3 bases: TGTGCCAGCAGCGGACCCCGCCATGAGCAGTTCTTC.

The chain is built from TRBV19 and TRBJ1-1; D gene uncertain. This CDR3 has 13 residues. The germline V gene encodes CDR1 LNHDA and CDR2 SQIVND (reference sequence). V was pared by 3 bases and J by 8 bases, with 13 bases between. The CDR3 loop reads CASSIRGTEEAFF. The CDR3 coding sequence is TGTGCCAGTAGTATCCGAGGAACGGAAGAAGCTTTCTTT.

The chain recombines TRBV30 with TRBJ1-1; no definite D call. Germline V gene lookup returns CDR1 GTSNPN and CDR2 SVGIG (reference sequence). The CDR3 is 10 residues long. Trimming pared 2 bases from V and 9 bases from J, leaving 7 bases between. Here the CDR3 DNA reads TGTGCCTGGAGTACCTCGCAAGCTTTCTTT. It yields the protein CAWSTSQAFF.

The chain links TRBV7-3 to TRBJ1-5; weak D call: TRBD1 (6 bases). CDR3 length: 15 residues. The germline V gene has CDR1 SGHTA and CDR2 FQGTGA. V dropped 1 base and J dropped 6 bases, with 13 bases sitting between them. The CDR3 spells CASSLSSGVGQPQHF. Here the CDR3 DNA reads TGTGCCAGCAGCTTAAGTTCAGGGGTGGGTCAGCCCCAGCATTTT.

The chain employs TRBV9 and TRBJ2-7; the match to TRBD2 covers 9 bases. V lost 1 base to trimming and J lost 6 bases; unmatched junction nucleotides: 5. Germline assignment: CDR1 SGDLS and CDR2 YYNGEE. The CDR3 sequence is 14 residues long. The CDR3 sequence: CASSVTSGRGEQYF. CDR3 DNA: TGTGCCAGCAGCGTAACTAGCGGGCGGGGCGAGCAGTACTTC.

The gene calls are TRBV5-1 and TRBJ2-7, with 7 nucleotides matching TRBD1. The CDR3 runs 15 residues. V trimming: 4 bases; J trimming: 3 bases; junction bases outside the gene matches: 10. Germline V gene data show CDR1 as SGHRS and CDR2 as YFSETQ. CDR3 residues: CASSPVGTDFYEQYF. CDR3 nucleotide sequence: TGCGCCAGCAGCCCCGTGGGGACAGACTTCTACGAGCAGTACTTC. Full variable domain (outside the CDR3, taken from reference TRBV5-1 and TRBJ2-7): KAGVTQTPRYLIKTRGQQVTLSCSPISGHRSVSWYQQTPGQGLQFLFEYFSETQRNKGNFPGRFSGRQFSNSRSEMNVSTLELGDSALYLCASSPVGTDFYEQYFGPGTRLTVT.

The chain recombines TRBV9 with TRBJ1-3; 7 bases align to TRBD1. Germline V CDR1 and CDR2: SGDLS, YYNGEE. This CDR3 has 17 residues. Unmatched junction bases numbered 7, after V lost 0 bases and J lost 1 base. CDR3 sequence reads: CASSVGDRKGSGNTIYF. The CDR3 DNA reads TGTGCCAGCAGCGTAGGGGACAGAAAGGGTTCTGGAAACACCATATATTTT.

The V and J genes are TRBV27 and TRBJ2-7; 10 positions agree with TRBD1. V was clipped by 1 base and J by 0 bases; unmatched bases: 0. The CDR3 loop spans 15 amino acids. CDR1 MNHEY and CDR2 SMNVEV come from the germline V gene (reference sequence). CDR3 region: CASSLWTGGSYEQYF. CDR3 bases: TGTGCCAGCAGTTTATGGACAGGGGGCTCCTACGAGCAGTACTTC.

In its sample, this clone was seen once. V and J are TRBV3-1 (or the pseudogene TRBV3-2) and TRBJ2-4, with 7 bases fitting TRBD2. CDR1 is LGHDT, CDR2 YNNKEL, per germline (reference sequence). With V trimmed by 1 base and J by 3 bases, 0 bases remained unmatched. The CDR3 contains 14 residues. The CDR3 loop is CASSQVAGKNIQYF. The CDR3 region has the DNA TGTGCCAGCAGCCAAGTAGCGGGCAAAAACATTCAGTACTTC.

This clone was found once. V usage is TRBV4-1 and J usage is TRBJ2-2; 7 bases line up with TRBD1. CDR1 is MGHRA, CDR2 YSYEKL, per germline. V was pared by 4 bases and J by 2 bases, with 7 bases of the junction left unmatched. This CDR3 contains 16 residues. CDR3 coding DNA: TGCGCCAGCAGCCGCGAGGACAGGCCTAACACCGGGGAGCTGTTTTTT. Residues: CASSREDRPNTGELFF.

The chain has TRBV6-2 or TRBV6-3 and TRBJ2-3; TRBD2 aligns across 9 bases. The CDR3 is 17 residues long. Trimming cost V 5 bases and J 1 base; bases outside gene matches: 10. Germline loops: CDR1 MNHEY, CDR2 SVGEGT. DNA for the CDR3: TGTGCCAGCAGTCGCAGTAGCGGGAGAGTTGGCACAGATACGCAGTATTTT. It yields the protein CASSRSSGRVGTDTQYF.